The next 30 T cell receptor beta chains were all read from a single sample in a study of PD-1 blockade in classical Hodgkin lymphoma. The repertoire was sequenced with immunoSEQ multiplex PCR; TCRdb's copy has only in-frame clones and lacks some. The sample yields more than 45,000 clones, approximately 90% seen once. All patients relapsed after autologous stem cell transplantation, and brentuximab vedotin exposure varied. This specimen consisted of peripheral blood mononuclear cells (PBMCs), obtained before the second cycle of nivolumab. These receptors were collected from a human donor with classical Hodgkin lymphoma.

The V gene is TRBV2, the J gene TRBJ2-7; 9 bases line up with TRBD1. Germline V CDR1 and CDR2: SNHLY, FYNNEI. V shed 6 bases, J shed 6 bases, and the junction held 6 bases outside the gene matches. This CDR3 comprises 13 residues. The CDR3 sequence: CASSRDRVTEQYF. DNA of the CDR3: TGTGCCAGCAGCCGGGACAGGGTAACCGAGCAGTACTTC.

J is TRBJ1-1 and V is TRBV27; no reliable D call. The V end lost 5 bases, the J end lost 3 bases, and 16 bases lay between the germline ends. The CDR3 consists of 15 residues. Germline V lookup: CDR1 MNHEY, CDR2 SMNVEV (reference sequence). CDR3 DNA: TGTGCCAGCAGTAGAGGTTTTTCGCAGGACACTGAAGCTTTCTTT. As protein: CASSRGFSQDTEAFF.

The chain has TRBV11-2 and TRBJ1-1; D is undetermined. The CDR3 is 15 residues long. Trimming pared 1 base from V and 0 bases from J, leaving 9 bases between. Germline CDR1 reads SGHAT; CDR2 reads FQNNGV. The chain's CDR3 is CASSLGEGLNTEAFF. Here the CDR3 DNA reads TGTGCCAGCAGCTTAGGTGAGGGTTTGAACACTGAAGCTTTCTTT.

The rearrangement uses TRBV7-6 and TRBJ2-2; 10 bases fit TRBD2. V was pared by 3 bases and J by 3 bases, with 7 bases of the junction left unmatched. The germline gives CDR1 SGHVS, CDR2 FNYEAQ. This CDR3 has 17 residues. The CDR3 reads CASSFLLAGVDTGELFF. DNA for the CDR3: TGTGCCAGCAGCTTCCTCCTAGCGGGAGTAGACACCGGGGAGCTGTTTTTT.

This clone has only one observation. CDR3 coding DNA: TGTGCCTGGAGTGTTAGGGGAACTAGCAATCAGCCCCAGCATTTT. This codes for CAWSVRGTSNQPQHF. The chain joins TRBV30 to TRBJ1-5; D possibly corresponds to TRBD1 (5 bases). CDR1 GTSNPN and CDR2 SVGIG come from the germline V gene (reference sequence). The CDR3 has 15 amino acids. V lost 0 bases and J lost 0, with 9 bases in between.

The rearrangement links TRBV5-8 to TRBJ2-1, with 9 positions matching TRBD2. Trimming at V came to 0 bases and at J to 3 bases, leaving 10 bases not matched to a gene. Per the germline V gene, CDR1 is SGHTS and CDR2 is YDEGEE. This CDR3 has 18 amino acids. CDR3 sequence (DNA): TGTGCCAGCAGCTTGGCCTCGGCCACTAGCGGGCGCTACAATGAGCAGTTCTTC. It specifies CASSLASATSGRYNEQFF.

The chain combines TRBV7-2 with TRBJ2-7; D ambiguous. The CDR3 extends over 11 amino acids. Trimming took off 5 bases at V and 3 bases at J, with 5 bases between the two ends. Germline CDR1 reads SGHTA; CDR2 reads FQGNSA. CDR3 in DNA: TGTGCCAGCAGCGTCCACTACGAGCAGTACTTC. As protein: CASSVHYEQYF.

V gene TRBV5-1 combines with J gene TRBJ1-4; possible D gene TRBD1, 5 bases. Germline-derived CDR1 and CDR2 are SGHRS and YFSETQ. V dropped 5 bases and J dropped 0 bases, with 11 bases sitting between them. The length of the CDR3 is 15 residues. DNA of the CDR3: TGCGCCAGCAGGTTTATGACAGCAACTAATGAAAAACTGTTTTTT. Translated, it gives CASRFMTATNEKLFF. The full variable domain, with the rest looked up from reference TRBV5-1 and TRBJ1-4, is KAGVTQTPRYLIKTRGQQVTLSCSPISGHRSVSWYQQTPGQGLQFLFEYFSETQRNKGNFPGRFSGRQFSNSRSEMNVSTLELGDSALYLCASRFMTATNEKLFFGSGTQLSVL.

The CDR3 is CASSVVGTNEKLFF. The CDR3 DNA reads as TGTGCCAGCAGCGTAGTAGGGACTAATGAAAAACTGTTTTTT. This chain links TRBV9 with TRBJ1-4; D is unresolved. CDR3 size: 14 residues. CDR1 and CDR2 (germline): SGDLS, YYNGEE. V lost 0 bases, J lost 2 bases, and 5 bases lay in between.

The gene calls are TRBV2 and TRBJ2-3; the match to TRBD1 covers 9 bases. Looked up from germline, CDR1 is SNHLY and CDR2 is FYNNEI. V was clipped by 7 bases and J by 1 base; unmatched bases: 6. CDR3 length: 15 amino acids. CDR3 nucleotides: TGTGCCAGCAACATCCGGACAGGGGGCACAGATACGCAGTATTTT. Residues: CASNIRTGGTDTQYF.

This chain uses TRBV14 with TRBJ1-1; D gene ambiguous. V was clipped by 0 bases and J by 4 bases, with 9 bases between them. The CDR3 is 14 amino acids. Germline lookup yields CDR1 SGHDN and CDR2 FVKESK. The DNA of the CDR3 is TGTGCCAGCAGCCAAGAAATAGTGAGCACTGAAGCTTTCTTT. This sequence encodes CASSQEIVSTEAFF.

This clone was detected only once. The chain has TRBV7-2 and TRBJ1-4; the D gene is possibly TRBD1 (6 bases). Germline loops: CDR1 SGHTA, CDR2 FQGNSA. V shed 2 bases and J shed 5 bases, with 12 bases lying between them. The CDR3 runs to 15 residues. The CDR3 DNA is TGTGCCAGCAGCTTATGGGCAGGGGAGAATGAAAAACTGTTTTTT. Its protein is CASSLWAGENEKLFF.

This rearrangement joins TRBV28 to TRBJ1-3; unclear D gene. The germline V gene encodes CDR1 MDHEN and CDR2 SYDVKM. CDR3 size: 16 residues. Trimming took off 4 bases at V and 0 bases at J, with 13 bases between the two ends. CDR3 nucleotide sequence: TGTGCCAGCAGTTCCTCACGATTCGTCTCTGGAAACACCATATATTTT. The encoded protein is CASSSSRFVSGNTIYF.

The chain recombines TRBV5-1 with TRBJ2-7; tentative D call: TRBD2 (6 bases). Germline V gene data show CDR1 as SGHRS and CDR2 as YFSETQ. CDR3 length: 15 residues. V was trimmed by 4 bases and J by 0 bases, leaving 14 bases between them. The CDR3 DNA sequence: TGCGCCAGCAGCGTCCTCCGGGGGAGCTCCTACGAGCAGTACTTC. Its translation is CASSVLRGSSYEQYF.

V gene TRBV6-5 combines with J gene TRBJ2-7, with D possibly TRBD1 on 6 matching bases. Trimming removed 7 bases at V and 2 bases at J, with 18 bases between. Germline lookup yields CDR1 MNHEY and CDR2 SVGAGI. CDR3 length equals 15 residues. DNA of the CDR3: TGTGCCAGCACTCCGGCAGGGGATTTTCCCTACGAGCAGTACTTC. As protein: CASTPAGDFPYEQYF.

This clone was detected only a few times. V and J are TRBV6-6 and TRBJ1-2; D is perhaps TRBD1 (6 bases). Per germline, CDR1 MNHNY and CDR2 SVGAGI (reference sequence). The CDR3 runs 15 residues. Trimming took 6 bases from V and 6 from J, leaving 20 bases between them. For the CDR3, the DNA is TGTGCCAGCAGCTTCTCCAGGGGTAGTGTGGATGGCTACACCTTC. Protein: CASSFSRGSVDGYTF.

V is TRBV29-1 and J is TRBJ2-7, with D perhaps matching TRBD2 (5 bases). The CDR3 is made up of 14 amino acids. Per germline, CDR1 SQVTM and CDR2 ANQGSEA. V gave up 6 bases and J gave up 2 bases, with 17 bases separating them. CDR3 DNA: TGCAGCGTCGGTACGAGGGTTGACCCCTACGAGCAGTACTTC. Its translation is CSVGTRVDPYEQYF.

This chain connects TRBV30 to TRBJ2-1; possibly TRBD1 or TRBD2 for D (5 bases each). Between the trimmed V and J ends, which lost 1 base and 12 bases, there was a span of 10 bases. Germline assignment: CDR1 GTSNPN and CDR2 SVGIG (reference sequence). This CDR3 region has 11 residues. Here the CDR3 reads CAWSGGIGQFF. The DNA of the CDR3 is TGTGCCTGGAGTGGGGGGATCGGGCAGTTCTTC.

Concerning this clone itself: At one end, the junction sequence differs from germline, possibly due to a read error. The V and J genes are TRBV6-5 and TRBJ1-3, with D hard to call. Per germline, CDR1 MNHEY and CDR2 SVGAGI. This CDR3 has 15 residues. CDR3 region: CASRYSLQPGNTIYF. The CDR3 bases are TGTGCCAGCAGATACTCACTCCAGCCTGGAAACACCATATATTTT.

The chain links TRBV4-2 to TRBJ1-2; 11 bases agree with TRBD1. The CDR3 extends over 16 amino acids. Germline CDR1 reads LGHNA; CDR2 reads YNFKEQ. J gave up 6 bases and V 1 base, and 7 bases lay outside the gene matches. For the CDR3, the DNA is TGTGCCAGCAGCCAAGGAGAGGGACAGGGGGGCGATGGCTACACCTTC. As protein: CASSQGEGQGGDGYTF.

V gene TRBV11-2 combines with J gene TRBJ2-1; D is possibly TRBD1 (5 bases). Germline-derived CDR1 and CDR2 are SGHAT and FQNNGV. The CDR3 totals 15 residues. V was shortened by 4 bases and J by 0 bases, with 10 bases between the two germline ends. The CDR3 sequence: CASSSRVDSYNEQFF. CDR3 nucleotide sequence: TGTGCCAGCAGCTCCAGGGTCGACTCCTACAATGAGCAGTTCTTC.

J is TRBJ2-7 and V is TRBV19, with 7 positions matching TRBD1. Germline lookup yields CDR1 LNHDA and CDR2 SQIVND (reference sequence). The CDR3 is 15 residues long. V lost 1 base and J lost 2; bases outside the gene matches: 5. The CDR3 loop is CASSIGGQFTYEQYF. Written as DNA, the CDR3 is TGTGCCAGTAGTATAGGGGGACAGTTCACCTACGAGCAGTACTTC.

The chain carries TRBV30 and TRBJ2-2; TRBD2 is a possible D gene (6 bases). Germline-derived CDR1 and CDR2 are GTSNPN and SVGIG (reference sequence). V lost 4 bases and J lost 3, with 18 bases in between. The CDR3 contains 16 residues. The CDR3 region is CAWKSAGSHYTGELFF. CDR3 nucleotides: TGTGCCTGGAAATCCGCGGGGTCCCACTACACCGGGGAGCTGTTTTTT. Together with reference TRBV30 and TRBJ2-2, the CDR3 gives the full variable domain: SQTIHQWPATLVQPVGSPLSLECTVEGTSNPNLYWYRQAAGRGLQLLFYSVGIGQISSEVPQNLSASRPQDRQFILSSKKLLLSDSGFYLCAWKSAGSHYTGELFFGEGSRLTVL.

The V gene is TRBV5-1, the J gene TRBJ2-7; D possibly corresponds to TRBD2 (5 bases). Deletions cut 6 bases from V and 2 bases from J, with 15 bases between. This CDR3 contains 14 residues. Germline V gene data show CDR1 as SGHRS and CDR2 as YFSETQ. The CDR3 spells CASTDPGVPYEQYF. The CDR3 bases are TGCGCCAGCACGGATCCCGGGGTCCCCTACGAGCAGTACTTC.

The chain links TRBV19 to TRBJ2-7; the D call may be TRBD1 or TRBD2 (5 bases each). V was cut by 3 bases and J by 2 bases, with 14 bases left in between. CDR1 and CDR2 from the germline V gene are LNHDA and SQIVND (reference sequence). The CDR3 extends over 15 amino acids. For the CDR3, the DNA is TGTGCCAGTAGTATCTCACGGGACCGAACCTACGAGCAGTACTTC. Residues: CASSISRDRTYEQYF.

The rearrangement uses TRBV6-4 and TRBJ2-3; 9 bases fit TRBD2. Per germline, CDR1 MRHNA and CDR2 SNTAGT. V shed 4 bases, J shed 1 base, and the junction held 0 bases outside the gene matches. The CDR3 loop spans 14 amino acids. This chain's CDR3 is CASSVAGGTDTQYF. The CDR3 nucleotides are TGTGCCAGCAGTGTAGCGGGAGGCACAGATACGCAGTATTTT.

This clone was found once. The gene calls are TRBV19 and TRBJ2-1, with 11 bases that match TRBD2. CDR1 and CDR2 from the germline V gene are LNHDA and SQIVND (reference sequence). The CDR3 runs 17 residues. With 5 bases clipped from V and 6 bases from J, the junction kept 12 bases outside the gene matches. The CDR3: CASSALTSGSRGNEQFF. CDR3 nucleotide sequence: TGTGCCAGTAGTGCCCTAACTAGCGGGAGTAGGGGCAATGAGCAGTTCTTC.

This sequence joins TRBV5-1 and TRBJ2-6, with 12 bases fitting TRBD1. Trimming took 4 bases from V and 2 from J; bases not matched to a gene: 1. Germline CDR1 SGHRS, CDR2 YFSETQ. The CDR3 extends over 16 amino acids. CDR3 coding DNA: TGCGCCAGCAGCAGGGACAGGGGGCCTGGGGCCAACGTCCTGACTTTC. Translating gives CASSRDRGPGANVLTF. The whole variable domain, remainder taken from reference TRBV5-1 and TRBJ2-6, is KAGVTQTPRYLIKTRGQQVTLSCSPISGHRSVSWYQQTPGQGLQFLFEYFSETQRNKGNFPGRFSGRQFSNSRSEMNVSTLELGDSALYLCASSRDRGPGANVLTFGAGSRLTVL.

V and J are TRBV7-3 and TRBJ1-1; D uncertain. The CDR3 length is 15 residues. The germline CDR1 and CDR2 sequences are SGHTA and FQGTGA. Trimming stripped 0 bases from V and 1 base from J, with 9 bases between. Here the CDR3 reads CASSLTGGPNTEAFF. The DNA of the CDR3 is TGTGCCAGCAGCTTAACAGGCGGACCGAACACTGAAGCTTTCTTT.

V usage is TRBV2 and J usage is TRBJ2-7; D call uncertain. The germline V and J ends were trimmed by 0 bases and 6 bases, with 6 bases remaining between them. The CDR3 is 12 residues long. CDR1 is SNHLY, CDR2 FYNNEI, per germline. CDR3: CASSEAVIEQYF. The CDR3 nucleotides read TGTGCCAGCAGTGAAGCGGTGATCGAGCAGTACTTC.